These 16 T cell receptor beta chains originate from one sample sequenced in a study of siplizumab effects on memory and regulatory T cells. Profiled with immunoSEQ multiplex PCR; TCRdb holds only in-frame clones, not every one. The table records roughly 5,900 clones, about 60% of them present only once. Sequencing was done on a sample of effector memory CD8+ T cells sorted from blood. Subset denoted: unstimulated CD8+ effector memory T cells. Receptors originate from a human donor in good health.

This clone came up once. The V call is TRBV28, the J call TRBJ2-1; 8 positions match TRBD1. The CDR3 totals 14 residues. From germline, CDR1 is MDHEN and CDR2 SYDVKM. The junction had 3 bases not matched to a gene; V was cut back by 5 bases and J by 3 bases. This CDR3 is CASSQGADYNEQFF. CDR3 DNA sequence: TGTGCCAGCAGTCAGGGGGCGGACTACAATGAGCAGTTCTTC.

The rearrangement links TRBV29-1 to TRBJ1-1; unclear D gene. The V gene's germline CDR1 is SQVTM and CDR2 ANQGSEA. This CDR3 spans 14 amino acids. Trimming shortened V by 3 bases and J by 3 bases, and 14 bases separated the two germline ends. In DNA, the CDR3 is TGCAGCGTTGACTCCCAGCGCCTGGACACTGAAGCTTTCTTT. Its translation is CSVDSQRLDTEAFF.

This clone was seen a few times. The chain joins TRBV6-4 to TRBJ2-3, with D perhaps TRBD1 (8 bases). Germline V gene data show CDR1 as MRHNA and CDR2 as SNTAGT. Trimming cost V 3 bases and J 5 bases, with 12 bases left between them. This CDR3 region has 14 residues. CDR3 nucleotides: TGTGCCAGCAGTGAACAGGGGGAGGGAGATACGCAGTATTTT. Translated, it gives CASSEQGEGDTQYF.

This sequence joins TRBV9 and TRBJ2-3; TRBD1 aligns across 9 bases. There are 15 residues in the CDR3. Trimming removed 3 bases from V and 2 bases from J; junction bases left unmatched: 4. Germline CDR1 is SGDLS and CDR2 is YYNGEE. CDR3 amino acids: CASSGQGGFTDTQYF. In DNA form, the CDR3 reads TGTGCCAGCAGCGGACAGGGGGGATTCACAGATACGCAGTATTTT.

The V and J genes are TRBV6-1 and TRBJ2-1; TRBD1 agrees at 7 bases. Unmatched junction bases numbered 6, after V lost 3 bases and J lost 4 bases. The CDR3 length is 15 residues. The germline CDR1 and CDR2 sequences are MNHNS and SASEGT. The DNA of the CDR3 is TGTGCCAGCAGTGACTCTGGGACAGATTACAATGAGCAGTTCTTC. Its protein is CASSDSGTDYNEQFF.

CDR3 sequence reads: CASVGRRTYEQYF. The DNA of the CDR3 is TGTGCCAGCGTGGGACGGCGGACCTACGAGCAGTACTTC. The chain carries TRBV5-8 and TRBJ2-7, with D tentatively TRBD1 or TRBD2 (5 bases each). Trimming removed 7 bases from V and 2 bases from J, with 13 bases in between. CDR3 length: 13 amino acids. Germline V gene lookup returns CDR1 SGHTS and CDR2 YDEGEE. Full variable domain (outside the CDR3, taken from reference TRBV5-8 and TRBJ2-7): EAGVTQSPTHLIKTRGQQATLRCSPISGHTSVYWYQQALGLGLQFLLWYDEGEERNRGNFPPRFSGRQFPNYSSELNVNALELEDSALYLCASVGRRTYEQYFGPGTRLTVT.

The chain employs TRBV4-3 and TRBJ2-6; TRBD2 might be the D (6 bases). The CDR3 totals 18 residues. Trimming removed 2 bases from V and 2 bases from J, with 16 bases in between. Germline V gene lookup returns CDR1 LGHNA and CDR2 YSLEER. CDR3 protein: CASSQLWGGETGANVLTF. CDR3 in DNA: TGCGCCAGCAGCCAACTTTGGGGCGGGGAAACTGGGGCCAACGTCCTGACTTTC.

The chain joins TRBV15 to TRBJ2-1; D might be TRBD1 (7 bases). Germline CDR1 reads LNHNV; CDR2 reads YYDKDF (reference sequence). The germline V and J ends were trimmed by 5 bases and 3 bases, with 17 bases remaining between them. The CDR3 sequence is 16 residues long. CDR3 sequence: CATSSYDRDFYNEQFF. The CDR3 bases are TGTGCCACCAGCTCCTATGACAGGGACTTCTACAATGAGCAGTTCTTC.

The chain is built from TRBV25-1 and TRBJ1-4; TRBD1 agrees at 9 bases. Trimming removed 7 bases from V and 7 bases from J; junction bases left unmatched: 1. Germline assignment: CDR1 MGHDK and CDR2 SYGVNS. This CDR3 has 12 amino acids. The CDR3 nucleotides are TGTGCCAGCACACAGGGGGCTGAAAAACTGTTTTTT. Translation: CASTQGAEKLFF.

The chain joins TRBV6-1 to TRBJ2-2; weak D call: TRBD1 (6 bases). V was trimmed by 6 bases and J by 5 bases, leaving 16 bases between them. Germline values: CDR1 MNHNS, CDR2 SASEGT. CDR3 length equals 15 residues. This CDR3 reads CASRIDRLGTGELFF. In DNA, the CDR3 is TGTGCCAGCAGGATAGACAGGTTGGGTACCGGGGAGCTGTTTTTT.

The chain employs TRBV7-8 and TRBJ1-4, with D hard to call. The CDR3 consists of 17 residues. The germline CDR1 and CDR2 sequences are SGHVS and FQNEAQ. Deletions cut 1 base from V and 8 bases from J, with 20 bases between. The CDR3 sequence is CASSLGVADTLTEKLFF. The CDR3 region has the DNA TGTGCCAGCAGCTTAGGGGTTGCAGATACTCTTACGGAAAAACTGTTTTTT.

This sequence joins TRBV4-1 and TRBJ2-3; possibly TRBD2 for D (6 bases). From germline, CDR1 is MGHRA and CDR2 YSYEKL. The CDR3 contains 16 residues. The ends were cut back, 0 bases at V and 1 base at J, with 11 bases in the middle. This CDR3 reads CASSQDGGGGTDTQYF. The CDR3 bases are TGCGCCAGCAGCCAAGATGGGGGAGGCGGCACAGATACGCAGTATTTT.

This clone was observed a handful of times. The V call is TRBV6-6, the J call TRBJ1-1; D might be TRBD1 (6 bases). CDR1 and CDR2 from the germline V gene are MNHNY and SVGAGI (reference sequence). The CDR3 is made up of 15 amino acids. Trimming stripped 5 bases from V and 1 base from J, with 14 bases between. CDR3 sequence: CASSNPQTGNTEAFF. The CDR3 region has the DNA TGTGCCAGCAGTAATCCACAGACAGGGAACACTGAAGCTTTCTTT.

The chain has TRBV5-6 and TRBJ1-6; a possible D gene is TRBD1 (5 bases). Trimming stripped 0 bases from V and 10 bases from J, with 11 bases between. Germline values: CDR1 SGHDT, CDR2 YYEEEE. This CDR3 comprises 14 residues. The CDR3 bases are TGTGCCAGCAGCTTGGTGGGGGTAAACTCACCCCTCCACTTT. As protein: CASSLVGVNSPLHF.

The chain carries TRBV7-2 and TRBJ2-5; D may be TRBD2 (5 bases). The CDR3 contains 15 residues. Trimming took off 1 base at V and 3 bases at J, with 12 bases between the two ends. Germline V gene sequence: CDR1 SGHTA, CDR2 FQGNSA. The CDR3, as DNA: TGTGCCAGCAGCTTAGTAGTGGACTTTGAAGAGACCCAGTACTTC. This codes for CASSLVVDFEETQYF.

In its sample, this clone was seen a few times. The chain links TRBV29-1 to TRBJ2-7; a weak D match, TRBD1 (5 bases). The CDR3 covers 10 residues. Trimming took off 6 bases at V and 2 bases at J, with 5 bases between the two ends. Germline values: CDR1 SQVTM, CDR2 ANQGSEA. This CDR3 reads CSVDTYEQYF. CDR3 DNA: TGCAGCGTGGACACCTACGAGCAGTACTTC.